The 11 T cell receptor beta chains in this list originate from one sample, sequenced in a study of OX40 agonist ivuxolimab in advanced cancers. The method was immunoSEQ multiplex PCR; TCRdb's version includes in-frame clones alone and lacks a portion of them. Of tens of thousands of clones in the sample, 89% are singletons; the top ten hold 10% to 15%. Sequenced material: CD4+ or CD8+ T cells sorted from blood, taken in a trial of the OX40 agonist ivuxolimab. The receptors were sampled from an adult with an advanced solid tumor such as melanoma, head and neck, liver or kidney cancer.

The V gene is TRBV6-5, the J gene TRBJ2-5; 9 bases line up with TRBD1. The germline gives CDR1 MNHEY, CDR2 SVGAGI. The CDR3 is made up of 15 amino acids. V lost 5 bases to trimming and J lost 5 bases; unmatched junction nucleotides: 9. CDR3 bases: TGTGCCAGCAGTCAAAAGGACAGGGGTTATGAGACCCAGTACTTC. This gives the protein CASSQKDRGYETQYF.

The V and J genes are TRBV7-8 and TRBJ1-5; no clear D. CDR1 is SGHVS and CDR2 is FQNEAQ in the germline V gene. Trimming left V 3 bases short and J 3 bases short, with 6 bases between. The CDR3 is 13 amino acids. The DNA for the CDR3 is TGTGCCAGCAGCTTGGGATACAATCAGCCCCAGCATTTT. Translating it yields CASSLGYNQPQHF.

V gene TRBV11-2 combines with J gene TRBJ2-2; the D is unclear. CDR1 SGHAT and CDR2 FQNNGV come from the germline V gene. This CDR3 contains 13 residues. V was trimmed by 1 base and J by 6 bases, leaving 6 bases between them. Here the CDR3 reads CASSLVGPGELFF. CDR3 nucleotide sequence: TGTGCCAGCAGCTTAGTTGGGCCCGGGGAGCTGTTTTTT.

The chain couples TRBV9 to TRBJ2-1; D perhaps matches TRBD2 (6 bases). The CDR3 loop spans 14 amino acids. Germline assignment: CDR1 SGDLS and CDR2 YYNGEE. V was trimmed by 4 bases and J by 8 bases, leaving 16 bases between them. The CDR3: CASSSGLISDEQFF. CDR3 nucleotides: TGTGCCAGCAGCTCCGGACTAATTAGCGATGAGCAGTTCTTC.

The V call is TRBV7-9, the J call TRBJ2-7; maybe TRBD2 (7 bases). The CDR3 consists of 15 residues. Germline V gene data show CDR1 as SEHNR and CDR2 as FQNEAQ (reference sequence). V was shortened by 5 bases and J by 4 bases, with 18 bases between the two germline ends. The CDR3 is CASSPGGGRAYEQYF. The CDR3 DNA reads TGTGCCAGCAGCCCCGGGGGCGGGAGAGCATACGAGCAGTACTTC.

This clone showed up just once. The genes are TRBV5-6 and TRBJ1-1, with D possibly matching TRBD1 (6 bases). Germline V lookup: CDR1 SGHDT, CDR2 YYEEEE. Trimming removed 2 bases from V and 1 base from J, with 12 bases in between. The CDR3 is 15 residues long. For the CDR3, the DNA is TGTGCCAGCAGCTTACCGGGACACCCGAACACTGAAGCTTTCTTT. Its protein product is CASSLPGHPNTEAFF. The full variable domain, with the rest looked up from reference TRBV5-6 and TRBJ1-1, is DAGVTQSPTHLIKTRGQQVTLRCSPKSGHDTVSWYQQALGQGPQFIFQYYEEEERQRGNFPDRFSGHQFPNYSSELNVNALLLGDSALYLCASSLPGHPNTEAFFGQGTRLTVV.

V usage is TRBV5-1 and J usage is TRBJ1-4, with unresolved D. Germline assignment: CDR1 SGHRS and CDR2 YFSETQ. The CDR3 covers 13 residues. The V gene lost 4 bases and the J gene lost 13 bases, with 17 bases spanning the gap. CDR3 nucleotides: TGCGCCAGCAGCCCTACGCCTGAGATGGGACTGTTTTTT. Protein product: CASSPTPEMGLFF.

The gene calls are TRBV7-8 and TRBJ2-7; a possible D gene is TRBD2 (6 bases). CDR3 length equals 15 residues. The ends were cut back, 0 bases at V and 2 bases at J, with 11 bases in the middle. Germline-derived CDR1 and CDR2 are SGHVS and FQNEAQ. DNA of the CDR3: TGTGCCAGCAGCTTAGCGGGAGGAACCGCCTACGAGCAGTACTTC. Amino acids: CASSLAGGTAYEQYF.

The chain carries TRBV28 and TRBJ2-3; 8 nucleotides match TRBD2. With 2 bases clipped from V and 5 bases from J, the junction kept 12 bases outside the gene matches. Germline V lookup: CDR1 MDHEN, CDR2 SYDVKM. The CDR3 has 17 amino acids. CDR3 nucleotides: TGTGCCAGCAGTTTACATATATTGGTAGCGGGAAAAGATACGCAGTATTTT. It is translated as CASSLHILVAGKDTQYF.

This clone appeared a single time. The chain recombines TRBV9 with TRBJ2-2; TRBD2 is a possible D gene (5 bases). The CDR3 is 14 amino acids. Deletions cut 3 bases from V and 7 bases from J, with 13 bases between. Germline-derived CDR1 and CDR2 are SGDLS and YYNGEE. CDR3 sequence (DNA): TGTGCCAGCAGCGCCCCTATGGAGGACGGGGAGCTGTTTTTT. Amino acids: CASSAPMEDGELFF.

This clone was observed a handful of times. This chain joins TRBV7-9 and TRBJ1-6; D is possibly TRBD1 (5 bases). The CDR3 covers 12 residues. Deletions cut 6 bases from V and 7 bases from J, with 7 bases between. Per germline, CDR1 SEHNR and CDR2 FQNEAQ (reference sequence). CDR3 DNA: TGTGCCAGCAGGCAGGGCAATTCACCCCTCCACTTT. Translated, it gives CASRQGNSPLHF.